The 3 T cell receptor beta chains below come from one sample, sequenced in a study of blood T cell repertoires in COVID-19. Using immunoSEQ multiplex PCR, the repertoire was profiled, and TCRdb retains in-frame clones only, with some absent. The top ten clones hold about 1.2% of a sample with over 300,000 clones, more than 80% of them seen once. Sequencing was carried out using peripheral blood. These receptors came from a man in his forties or fifties with acute or convalescent COVID-19.

V and J are TRBV27 and TRBJ2-7, with a tentative D call TRBD2 (5 bases). Germline V gene sequence: CDR1 MNHEY, CDR2 SMNVEV (reference sequence). V was shortened by 2 bases and J by 3 bases, with 11 bases between the two germline ends. This CDR3 region has 14 residues. As DNA, the CDR3 is TGTGCCAGCAGTTTACTAGCATCCCTCTACGAGCAGTACTTC. As protein: CASSLLASLYEQYF.

The CDR3 nucleotides read TGTGCCTGGATTCAGGGTGGGGTAGGGTACTTC. Translated, it gives CAWIQGGVGYF. V is TRBV30 and J is TRBJ2-7; D is possibly TRBD1 (5 bases). Deletions cut 4 bases from V and 12 bases from J, with 16 bases between. The germline V gene has CDR1 GTSNPN and CDR2 SVGIG (reference sequence). The CDR3 is 11 amino acids.

This clone was observed a handful of times. This CDR3 is CASSYMEGSYNEQFF. The CDR3 coding sequence is TGTGCCAGCAGTTATATGGAGGGCTCCTACAATGAGCAGTTCTTC. This chain joins TRBV6-2 or TRBV6-3 and TRBJ2-1; the D gene is possibly TRBD2 (6 bases). This CDR3 spans 15 amino acids. The V gene lost 3 bases and the J gene lost 0 bases, with 9 bases spanning the gap. CDR1 and CDR2 from the germline V gene are MNHEY and SVGEGT.